The present TCR beta chain was sequenced within a study of blood T cell repertoires in COVID-19. Looking at the study overall: Specimens from acute and convalescent COVID-19 originated in the United States, Italy and Spain. PBMCs, B-cell-depleted T cells, or T cells provided the cDNA or gDNA that made up the material.

Only in-frame clones appear in the TCRdb table, and some are missing; sequencing was by immunoSEQ multiplex PCR. This table holds about 120,000 clones, around nine tenths found once. This CDR3 contains 17 residues. V lost 2 bases and J lost 0; bases outside the gene matches: 8. The germline CDR1 and CDR2 sequences are MNHEY and SMNVEV (reference sequence). The V gene is TRBV27, the J gene TRBJ1-1; 8 bases agree with TRBD1. This clonotype originated in a man aged 50 or older with acute or convalescent COVID-19. What was sequenced was peripheral blood. CDR3 in amino acids: CASSLPPRQGMNTEAFF. In nucleotides, the CDR3 is TGTGCCAGCAGTTTACCCCCAAGACAGGGGATGAACACTGAAGCTTTCTTT.